The source of this TCR beta chain is a study of T cells expressing NK-cell markers. CDR1 and CDR2 (germline): KGHDR, SFDVKD. The CDR3 consists of 16 residues. From the 5' RACE reads, TCRdb lists one entry per CDR3 protein and no DNA. The ten top clones account for 12%, within a sample of some 150,000 distinct CDR3 sequences. As concerns this clonotype: Its antigen is unidentified.

Study results and limitations: Top CD8+ clonotypes included the dominant CD3+CD56+NKG2C+ clonotypes in 5 or 6 donors.

The chain joins TRBV24-1 to TRBJ2-3; TCRdb gives TRBD1 as the D gene, but with no DNA this cannot be confirmed. Sequenced: blood T cells: a sorted CD56 or NKG2C T cell subset, CD4+ or CD8+ T cells, or bulk PBMC T cells (not recorded which). The clonotype originates from a man aged 18 to 29 in good health. The CDR3 loop reads CATSDHSGDSTDTQYF.